Detailed here is one TCR beta chain. Its target is not known. The record originates from a study of cytomegalovirus exposure and HLA in healthy donors. The overall study: The roughly 110 validation repertoires were produced on the same platform as the approximately 620 repertoires of the first cohort. This was reported in a later analysis. Study results and limitations: A few chains tied to CMV proved CMV antigen-specific in vitro. For most TCR sequences rarity was the rule, although some public TCRs occurred in many donors.

The CDR3 extends over 12 amino acids. The V end was cut by 5 bases, the J end by 6 bases, with 11 bases between. Per the germline V gene, CDR1 is MNHEY and CDR2 is SVGAGI. Libraries were prepared by immunoSEQ multiplex PCR; TCRdb keeps only in-frame clonotypes and omits some of them. The table records some 140,000 clones, roughly nine tenths of them present only once. This clonotype originated in a woman aged 18 to 35 in good health and CMV-seropositive. The gene calls are TRBV6-5 and TRBJ2-7; D not resolved. The sample comprised PBMCs. CDR3 DNA sequence: TGTGCCAGCAGTCCGTCTCGGGTCGAGCAGTACTTC. It translates to CASSPSRVEQYF.